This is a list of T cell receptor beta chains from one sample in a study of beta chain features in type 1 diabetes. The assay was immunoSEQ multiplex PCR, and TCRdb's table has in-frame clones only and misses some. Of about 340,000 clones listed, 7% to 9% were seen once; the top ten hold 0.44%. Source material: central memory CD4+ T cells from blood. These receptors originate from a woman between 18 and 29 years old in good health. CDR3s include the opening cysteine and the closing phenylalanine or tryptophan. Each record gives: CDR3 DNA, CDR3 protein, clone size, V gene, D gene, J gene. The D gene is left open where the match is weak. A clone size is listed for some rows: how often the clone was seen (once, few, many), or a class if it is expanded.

CDR3 DNA: TGTGCCAGCGGGGCGGACAGGGGCTATGGCTACACCTTC
CDR3 protein: CASGADRGYGYTF
clone size: .
V gene: TRBV6-1
D gene: TRBD1
J gene: TRBJ1-2

CDR3 DNA: TGTGCCAGCAGCCGGGACAGAGGGTGGGACGAGCAGTACTTC
CDR3 protein: CASSRDRGWDEQYF
clone size: .
V gene: TRBV5-5
D gene: TRBD1
J gene: TRBJ2-7

CDR3 DNA: TGTGCCAGCAGTTTACAGGGAATGAACACTGAAGCTTTCTTT
CDR3 protein: CASSLQGMNTEAFF
clone size: few
V gene: TRBV7-9
D gene: .
J gene: TRBJ1-1

CDR3 DNA: TGTGCCAGCAGCCAATATTCCGGGACCGATTCTCTAGCCAAAAACATTCAGTACTTC
CDR3 protein: CASSQYSGTDSLAKNIQYF
clone size: .
V gene: TRBV9
D gene: .
J gene: TRBJ2-4

CDR3 DNA: TGTGCCAGCTCACCGGGTTTATATGAGCAGTTCTTC
CDR3 protein: CASSPGLYEQFF
clone size: .
V gene: TRBV18
D gene: .
J gene: TRBJ2-1

CDR3 DNA: TGTGCCAGCAGCTTAGAGCCACAAAACATTCAGTACTTC
CDR3 protein: CASSLEPQNIQYF
clone size: few
V gene: TRBV7-9
D gene: .
J gene: TRBJ2-4

CDR3 DNA: TGTGCCAGCAGCTTATTGGGACAGGGCTTGGAGGGCTACACCTTC
CDR3 protein: CASSLLGQGLEGYTF
clone size: .
V gene: TRBV13
D gene: TRBD1
J gene: TRBJ1-2

CDR3 DNA: TGTGCCATCAGTGAGTCTTTGGGTACTACAGATACGCAGTATTTT
CDR3 protein: CAISESLGTTDTQYF
clone size: few
V gene: TRBV10-3
D gene: .
J gene: TRBJ2-3

CDR3 DNA: TGTGCCAGTAGTATGAGTCGGGTGTTGGACAGGGCTACTGAAGCTTTCTTT
CDR3 protein: CASSMSRVLDRATEAFF
clone size: few
V gene: TRBV19
D gene: TRBD1
J gene: TRBJ1-1

CDR3 DNA: TGTGCCAGCAGCGGGAACGATCTGGCAGATACGCAGTATTTT
CDR3 protein: CASSGNDLADTQYF
clone size: .
V gene: TRBV6-1
D gene: .
J gene: TRBJ2-3

CDR3 DNA: TGCAGCCTGAACTATGGCTACACCTTC
CDR3 protein: CSLNYGYTF
clone size: .
V gene: TRBV20-1
D gene: .
J gene: TRBJ1-2

CDR3 DNA: TGTGCCAGCAGTTCCCCGGGACTAGCGGGAGGTTTATTGGAGACCCAGTACTTC
CDR3 protein: CASSSPGLAGGLLETQYF
clone size: few
V gene: TRBV28
D gene: TRBD2
J gene: TRBJ2-5

CDR3 DNA: TGTGCCAGCAGCTTAGACGGGAAGACCCAGTACTTC
CDR3 protein: CASSLDGKTQYF
clone size: few
V gene: TRBV11-2
D gene: .
J gene: TRBJ2-5

CDR3 DNA: TGCGCCAGCAGCCCAGACAGGCGTACCTATGGCTACACCTTC
CDR3 protein: CASSPDRRTYGYTF
clone size: few
V gene: TRBV4-3
D gene: .
J gene: TRBJ1-2

CDR3 DNA: TGTGCCAGCAGTTATCAGCCCAGGGGCAGGGGGTTTGGCTACACCTTC
CDR3 protein: CASSYQPRGRGFGYTF
clone size: few
V gene: TRBV6-5
D gene: TRBD1
J gene: TRBJ1-2

CDR3 DNA: TGTGCCAGCGGGCAGGGTAGCGCCTACAATGAGCAGTTCTTC
CDR3 protein: CASGQGSAYNEQFF
clone size: .
V gene: TRBV18
D gene: .
J gene: TRBJ2-1

CDR3 DNA: TGTGCCAGCAGGAGACAGGGACTACTTGAGGAGCAGTTCTTC
CDR3 protein: CASRRQGLLEEQFF
clone size: .
V gene: TRBV7-2
D gene: .
J gene: TRBJ2-1

CDR3 DNA: TGTGCCAGCAGCTTGGGACTGGGAAGGGCAGATACGCAGTATTTT
CDR3 protein: CASSLGLGRADTQYF
clone size: many
V gene: TRBV7-3
D gene: .
J gene: TRBJ2-3

CDR3 DNA: TGTGCCAGCAGCAAATGGCCTAGGGGCGCGAACACCGGGGAGCTGTTTTTT
CDR3 protein: CASSKWPRGANTGELFF
clone size: .
V gene: TRBV21-1
D gene: .
J gene: TRBJ2-2

CDR3 DNA: TGTGCCAGCAGAATGGGACAGGACGATGGCTACACCTTC
CDR3 protein: CASRMGQDDGYTF
clone size: many
V gene: TRBV2
D gene: TRBD1
J gene: TRBJ1-2

CDR3 DNA: TGTGCCAGCAGGGAGAGGGACGTTCAGCCCCAGCATTTT
CDR3 protein: CASRERDVQPQHF
clone size: .
V gene: TRBV6-5
D gene: .
J gene: TRBJ1-5

CDR3 DNA: TGTGCCAGCAGTTTATCGGGGGACAGGGCCTATGGCTACACCTTC
CDR3 protein: CASSLSGDRAYGYTF
clone size: few
V gene: TRBV27
D gene: TRBD1
J gene: TRBJ1-2

CDR3 DNA: TGTGCCGCCGGCGCACCCGACCGTGTCACAGATACGCAGTATTTT
CDR3 protein: CAAGAPDRVTDTQYF
clone size: few
V gene: TRBV28
D gene: .
J gene: TRBJ2-3

CDR3 DNA: TGTGCCAGCAGCGTCCAAGGCGTAGGGTACAATGAGCAGTTCTTC
CDR3 protein: CASSVQGVGYNEQFF
clone size: many
V gene: TRBV9
D gene: .
J gene: TRBJ2-1

CDR3 DNA: TGTGCCAGCAGTTTACTCCAAAGCGGGAGGGCCGGCGAGCAGTACTTC
CDR3 protein: CASSLLQSGRAGEQYF
clone size: .
V gene: TRBV27
D gene: TRBD2
J gene: TRBJ2-7

CDR3 DNA: TGTGCCAGCAGCTTAGGTTGGAGGGCTGGGGCCAACGTCCTGACTTTC
CDR3 protein: CASSLGWRAGANVLTF
clone size: few
V gene: TRBV11-2
D gene: .
J gene: TRBJ2-6

CDR3 DNA: TGTGCCAGTAGTTTCCCCGGGACAGGGGTGAGGGGCGAGCAGTTCTTC
CDR3 protein: CASSFPGTGVRGEQFF
clone size: few
V gene: TRBV19
D gene: TRBD1
J gene: TRBJ2-1

CDR3 DNA: TGTGCCAGCAGTTACTCGGGTCGCGGAAGCACAGATACGCAGTATTTT
CDR3 protein: CASSYSGRGSTDTQYF
clone size: few
V gene: TRBV6-5
D gene: .
J gene: TRBJ2-3

CDR3 DNA: TGCGCCAGCAGCCAAGTTTTAGGGACAGGTGCAGGTGAGCAGTTCTTC
CDR3 protein: CASSQVLGTGAGEQFF
clone size: few
V gene: TRBV4-3
D gene: TRBD1
J gene: TRBJ2-1

CDR3 DNA: TGTGCCAGCAGCTTAGTTGGTGGGGGCGTCGATGGCTACACCTTC
CDR3 protein: CASSLVGGGVDGYTF
clone size: once
V gene: TRBV7-2
D gene: .
J gene: TRBJ1-2

CDR3 DNA: TGTGCCAGCAGCTTACCAGGGAACTCCTACAATGAGCAGTTCTTC
CDR3 protein: CASSLPGNSYNEQFF
clone size: few
V gene: TRBV7-9
D gene: .
J gene: TRBJ2-1

CDR3 DNA: TGTGCCAGCAGTTTGTCCCAGGGGGGCGGTGAAAAACTGTTTTTT
CDR3 protein: CASSLSQGGGEKLFF
clone size: .
V gene: TRBV28
D gene: TRBD1
J gene: TRBJ1-4

CDR3 DNA: TGTGCCATCAGTGATTTTGAGGGGGTGGAGACCCAGTACTTC
CDR3 protein: CAISDFEGVETQYF
clone size: .
V gene: TRBV10-3
D gene: .
J gene: TRBJ2-5